This T cell receptor beta chain was captured in a study of control samples from healthy donors and cancer patients. Repertoires were generated with immunoSEQ multiplex PCR, while TCRdb's copy carries only in-frame clones and drops some. The top ten hold around 2% of the sample, which has 170,000 or so clones, 91% seen once. This CDR3 region has 15 residues. Germline CDR1 reads SNHLY; CDR2 reads FYNNEI. Trimming stripped 5 bases from V and 6 bases from J, with 14 bases between. The sequenced sample consisted of blood. This rearrangement joins TRBV2 to TRBJ2-6; tentatively, D is TRBD1 (6 bases). The sequence came from a woman in her thirties or forties in good health. For the CDR3, the DNA is TGTGCCAGCAGTCAACAGGGTACTCTGGCCAACGTCCTGACTTTC. It encodes CASSQQGTLANVLTF.